This TCR beta chain is drawn from a study of PD-1 blockade in classical Hodgkin lymphoma (dated by TCRdb to the early 2020s). With regard to the full study: Nivolumab dosing was 3 mg/kg intravenously every 2 weeks, continuing until either disease progression or unacceptable toxicity. To define a peripheral blood immune signature of response to PD-1 blockade in classical Hodgkin lymphoma, the study combined TCR beta sequencing with CyTOF. Study-wide findings and limitations: Newly diagnosed patients were reported to have lower baseline TCR diversity than healthy donors, and relapsed/refractory patients were reported to have lower baseline TCR diversity still. A significant rise by C4D1 was seen in CD4+ but not CD8+ TCR diversity (p=0.0027 vs p=0.16), with the rise being most apparent in complete responders (p=0.02). Diversity was lower in patients who began nivolumab less than 1 year after ASCT, so these patients were left out of later analyses to avoid confounding by immune reconstitution. Trial patients with a complete response had baseline diversity similar to that of newly diagnosed patients, while partial responders and progressors had significantly lower diversity. The study was restricted to a single clinical trial cohort, and the causes of repertoire differences, possibly disease activity or prior therapy, were left undefined.

CDR1 is given as SGHRS and CDR2 as YFSETQ, both from the germline V gene. Measured from the cysteine to the phenylalanine, the CDR3 is 15 residues long. The entry retains the CDR3 DNA only, 45 bases that are in frame from base 1. Relative to germline, V is missing 0 bases and J is missing 2 bases, with 3 bases of the junction outside any gene match. The sample's time point label, in plain terms: cycle 4 day 1 (C4D1), after 6 weeks of nivolumab. All trial patients had relapsed after autologous stem cell transplantation, with cohorts A, B and C differing in prior brentuximab vedotin exposure. The trial cohort included 50 or so patients with relapsed/refractory classical Hodgkin lymphoma, and each patient had a best overall response of complete response, partial response or progressive disease. Trial patients were treated with single-agent nivolumab in the multi-cohort phase II CheckMate 205 trial. Best overall response was determined by an independent review committee according to the 2007 International Working Group response criteria. Trial PBMCs were collected just before the start of nivolumab (C1D1) and during therapy at cycle 2 day 1 and cycle 4 day 1. Peripheral blood was collected in 8 mL Vacutainer Cell Preparation Tubes, from which PBMCs were isolated by centrifugation and then cryopreserved.

Genomic DNA was extracted with the Qiagen DNeasy kit from unsorted PBMCs and from negatively selected CD4+ and CD8+ fractions. TCR beta CDR3 regions were subjected to amplification by immunoSEQ multiplex PCR with primers that anneal to V and J segments. Amplification bias was minimized using a synthetic immune receptor repertoire, and residual bias was removed computationally after sequencing. The authors processed their data as follows. Repertoire diversity was quantified as the Shannon entropy index using custom Python scripts. Unsorted, CD4+ and CD8+ repertoires were analyzed separately, except for combined analyses in which CD4+ and CD8+ sequences were merged in silico. Clonal expansion was defined as a frequency increase of at least 2-fold after treatment compared with C1D1, and clones undetected at baseline were assigned a pseudocount of 0.5. Clones with 0 or 1 copy at C1D1 were defined as singleton clones, while clones with 2 or more copies were defined as non-singleton clones. Clones expanded in unsorted samples were labelled as CD4+, CD8+ or unknown by matching protein sequences in sorted samples from the same patient. Diversity changes from C1D1 to C4D1 were tested in paired samples using Wilcoxon tests. This is the immuneACCESS table as TCRdb keeps it, with only in-frame sequences that have V and J called. A part of the clones is gone; compared with another copy, unresolved V genes explain less than half, and the rest is unexplained. V and J calls and clone size are as listed in that table; D and trimming were resolved from the DNA. The sample yields some 19,000 clones; more than 70% were counted once. The top ten clones comprise 22% of the sample.

Of note for this clone: Its antigen is still unknown. Nothing much larger sits one base from this clone, and base qualities are not available.

This clonotype originated in a human donor with classical Hodgkin lymphoma. In this chain, TRBV5-1 is recombined with TRBJ2-3, with TRBD2 identical over 7 junction bases. Sequences were derived from peripheral blood mononuclear cells (PBMCs), sampled before the fourth cycle of nivolumab. The DNA sequence is as follows: TGCGCCAGCAGCTTGGACCGGGGGGTCACAGATACGCAGTATTTT. It translates to CASSLDRGVTDTQYF.